This TCR beta chain was retrieved from a study of blood T cell repertoires in COVID-19. Study at large: Samples of COVID-19 (acute and convalescent) were obtained from the United States, Italy and Spain. The analysed material was cDNA or gDNA that came from T cells, B-cell-depleted T cells, or PBMCs.

Trimming took 6 bases from V and 6 from J, leaving 14 bases between them. CDR1 and CDR2 (germline): MDHEN, SYDVKM. This CDR3 contains 13 residues. One Seattle source followed patients from active infection through their disease course. In the authors' workflow: Estimation of nucleated cell counts was performed using reference gene primer amplification. The protocol was immunoSEQ multiplex PCR, while the TCRdb copy is restricted to in-frame clones and leaves out a portion. For V, J and clone size, that table is used; D and trimming come from the DNA. The sample has fewer than 250,000 clones, more than 75% seen once; the top ten hold about 5.4%.

The chain links TRBV28 to TRBJ1-1; D is ambiguous. The receptor's source is a woman of 80 years or more with COVID-19, enrolled during active disease. Sample: peripheral blood. The CDR3 reads CASSAPSRPEAFF. In DNA form, the CDR3 reads TGTGCCAGCAGCGCCCCCTCGCGCCCTGAAGCTTTCTTT.